A selection of T cell receptor beta chains follows, all from one sample in a study of Graves' ophthalmopathy and Graves' hyperthyroidism. TCRdb processed the multiplex PCR reads anew with MiXCR; each CDR3 protein has one entry. This table holds about 400,000 distinct CDR3 sequences, approximately 16% found once. Sequencing used peripheral blood. The receptor set was obtained from a woman under 30 with Graves' ophthalmopathy. Each CDR3 is given with its conserved first and last residue. D genes are given only for firm matches. The listing skips clone size in some rows; elsewhere it reads once, few, many or a size class.

many	TRBJ1-1	12	TRBV7-2	.	CASSLGAETAFF	TGTGCCAGCAGCTTAGGGGCGGAGACGGCTTTCTTT
many	TRBJ2-7	14	TRBV28	.	CASRSMDGLYEQYF	TGTGCCAGCAGATCTATGGACGGACTCTACGAGCAGTACTTC
many	TRBJ2-7	15	TRBV20-1	.	CSARDPQVGFYEQYF	TGCAGTGCTAGAGACCCACAGGTGGGATTCTACGAGCAGTACTTC
many	TRBJ2-6	14	TRBV14	.	CASSIGGGANVLTF	TGTGCCAGCAGTATCGGGGGTGGGGCCAACGTCCTGACTTTC
many	TRBJ1-1	11	TRBV29-1	TRBD1	CSASGGLEAFF	TGCAGCGCCTCAGGGGGCCTTGAAGCTTTCTTT
many	TRBJ1-1	13	TRBV12-3/TRBV12-4	TRBD1	CASRHGQGLSAFF	TGTGCCAGCAGACATGGACAGGGGTTGAGCGCTTTCTTT
many	TRBJ2-5	15	TRBV3-1	TRBD1	CASSKPTGMIETQYF	TGTGCCAGCAGCAAGCCGACAGGGATGATAGAGACCCAGTACTTC
many	TRBJ1-1	19	TRBV14	.	CASSQDSGAVGAWNTEAFF	TGTGCCAGCAGCCAAGATAGTGGCGCAGTAGGGGCCTGGAACACTGAAGCTTTCTTT
many	TRBJ2-7	14	TRBV28	.	CASSGALRLGEQYF	TGTGCCAGCTCCGGGGCTCTTAGATTGGGTGAGCAGTACTTC
.	TRBJ1-4	15	TRBV6-5	TRBD1	CASSNRDRDNEKLFF	TGTGCCAGCAGTAACCGGGACAGGGATAATGAAAAACTGTTTTTT
many	TRBJ2-7	15	TRBV6-5	.	CASGAWGGAPYEQYF	TGTGCCAGCGGGGCGTGGGGGGGGGCACCCTACGAGCAGTACTTC
many	TRBJ1-6	14	TRBV2	.	CASSERFGSSPLHF	TGTGCCAGCAGTGAACGATTCGGAAGTTCACCCCTCCACTTT
many	TRBJ1-6	16	TRBV28	.	CASSLFQGSYNSPLHF	TGTGCCAGCAGTTTATTCCAGGGGTCCTATAATTCACCCCTCCACTTT
many	TRBJ1-1	13	TRBV30	.	CAWSVMGNTEAFF	TGTGCCTGGAGTGTTATGGGGAACACTGAAGCTTTCTTT
many	TRBJ1-1	18	TRBV5-1	.	CASSSDKGGLNMNTEAFF	TGCGCCAGCAGCTCGGATAAAGGGGGACTTAATATGAACACTGAAGCTTTCTTT
many	TRBJ2-2	17	TRBV7-3	.	CASSLPGGGANTGELFF	TGTGCCAGCAGCTTACCCGGAGGGGGAGCGAACACCGGGGAGCTGTTTTTT
many	TRBJ1-1	13	TRBV20-1	.	CSAERGGGTEAFF	TGCAGTGCTGAGCGCGGAGGGGGGACTGAAGCTTTCTTT
many	TRBJ2-5	15	TRBV6-2/TRBV6-3	.	CASSPTIRRRETQYF	TGTGCCAGCAGTCCAACTATAAGGAGGAGGGAGACCCAGTACTTC
many	TRBJ1-6	15	TRBV20-1	.	CSARDPGGYNSPLHF	TGCAGTGCTAGAGATCCAGGAGGCTATAATTCACCCCTCCACTTT
once	TRBJ1-1	15	TRBV5-1	.	CASSLVPNGAIQAFF	TGCGCCAGCAGCTTGGTGCCGAACGGGGCGATACAAGCTTTCTTT
many	TRBJ1-5	15	TRBV6-1	.	CASSERGHSNQPQHF	TGTGCCAGCAGTGAACGGGGACACAGCAATCAGCCCCAGCATTTT
few	TRBJ1-1	14	TRBV12-3/TRBV12-4	.	CASRNDGSSQEAFF	TGTGCCAGCAGAAACGACGGTAGCAGTCAAGAAGCTTTCTTT
many	TRBJ2-2	16	TRBV2	.	CASSEPTLQGAGELFF	TGTGCCAGCAGTGAGCCCACACTACAGGGTGCCGGGGAGCTGTTTTTT
many	TRBJ2-6	17	TRBV7-4	TRBD1	CASSLRGQLKGANVLTF	TGTGCCAGCAGCCTAAGGGGGCAGCTTAAGGGGGCCAACGTCCTGACTTTC
many	TRBJ2-5	13	TRBV28	.	CASSLVRLGTQYF	TGTGCCAGCAGTTTAGTTCGCTTGGGGACCCAGTACTTC
many	TRBJ2-2	18	TRBV28	TRBD1	CASSPGQGKLSNTGELFF	TGTGCCAGCAGTCCGGGACAGGGAAAGCTATCGAACACCGGGGAGCTGTTTTTT
many	TRBJ1-2	14	TRBV6-1	TRBD1	CASSDPGGREGYTF	TGTGCCAGCAGTGATCCAGGGGGAAGGGAAGGCTACACCTTC
many	TRBJ2-2	15	TRBV7-3	.	CASSIRQAGTGELFF	TGTGCCAGCAGCATACGACAGGCCGGCACCGGGGAGCTGTTTTTT
many	TRBJ1-1	14	TRBV10-3	.	CAISWTDQNTEAFF	TGTGCCATCAGCTGGACAGACCAGAACACTGAAGCTTTCTTT
.	TRBJ2-2	12	TRBV6-1	.	CASSELTGELFF	TGTGCCAGCAGTGAACTGACCGGGGAGCTGTTTTTT
many	TRBJ2-7	17	TRBV20-1	TRBD2	CSATREGLAGGPSEQYF	TGCAGTGCTACCCGGGAGGGACTAGCGGGAGGGCCGAGCGAGCAGTACTTC
many	TRBJ1-1	14	TRBV6-6	.	CASRTVLMNTEAFF	TGTGCCAGCCGGACAGTCTTAATGAACACTGAAGCTTTCTTT
few	TRBJ1-5	17	TRBV12-3/TRBV12-4	TRBD1	CASSLEVGTVGSQPQHF	TGTGCCAGCAGTTTAGAGGTGGGGACAGTCGGGAGTCAGCCCCAGCATTTT
many	TRBJ1-2	15	TRBV28	.	CASALPPRPNYGYTF	TGTGCCAGCGCACTACCTCCGAGGCCTAACTATGGCTACACCTTC
many	TRBJ1-5	14	TRBV7-4	.	CASSSPWGTGPQHF	TGTGCCAGCAGCTCGCCATGGGGGACGGGGCCCCAGCATTTT
many	TRBJ1-2	13	TRBV28	.	CASRPTVNYGYTF	TGTGCCAGCAGGCCCACGGTTAACTATGGCTACACCTTC
many	TRBJ2-3	14	TRBV5-1	.	CASSNPGSTDTQYF	TGCGCCAGCAGCAACCCCGGGTCCACAGATACGCAGTATTTT
many	TRBJ2-5	12	TRBV11-2	.	CASSRGWETQYF	TGTGCCAGCAGCCGGGGGTGGGAGACCCAGTACTTC
many	TRBJ1-1	14	TRBV7-2	TRBD1	CASSSQGGTTEAFF	TGTGCCAGCAGCTCTCAGGGGGGAACCACTGAAGCTTTCTTT
many	TRBJ1-5	17	TRBV6-4	.	CASTGQFRSYSNQPQHF	TGTGCCAGCACAGGACAGTTTCGAAGTTATAGCAATCAGCCCCAGCATTTT
many	TRBJ2-2	17	TRBV18	.	CASSPRIVQGGHGELFF	TGTGCCAGCTCACCACGGATTGTCCAGGGAGGACACGGGGAGCTGTTTTTT
many	TRBJ1-1	13	TRBV12-3/TRBV12-4	.	CASTRTENTEAFF	TGTGCCAGCACCAGGACGGAGAACACTGAAGCTTTCTTT
many	TRBJ1-2	14	TRBV7-2	.	CASIPGGAKMGYTF	TGTGCCAGCATCCCGGGGGGCGCGAAGATGGGCTACACCTTC
.	TRBJ1-2	13	TRBV6-2/TRBV6-3	.	CASGEYANYGYTF	TGTGCCAGCGGTGAATATGCTAACTATGGCTACACCTTC
.	TRBJ2-2	14	TRBV7-2	.	CASSLTENTGELFF	TGTGCCAGCAGCTTAACCGAGAACACCGGGGAGCTGTTTTTT
.	TRBJ2-5	13	TRBV24-1	.	CATSDSGVQTQYF	TGTGCCACCAGTGATTCAGGGGTACAGACCCAGTACTTC
.	TRBJ1-2	15	TRBV12-3/TRBV12-4	TRBD1	CASSLGQGINYGYTF	TGTGCCAGCAGTCTAGGACAGGGCATAAACTATGGCTACACCTTC